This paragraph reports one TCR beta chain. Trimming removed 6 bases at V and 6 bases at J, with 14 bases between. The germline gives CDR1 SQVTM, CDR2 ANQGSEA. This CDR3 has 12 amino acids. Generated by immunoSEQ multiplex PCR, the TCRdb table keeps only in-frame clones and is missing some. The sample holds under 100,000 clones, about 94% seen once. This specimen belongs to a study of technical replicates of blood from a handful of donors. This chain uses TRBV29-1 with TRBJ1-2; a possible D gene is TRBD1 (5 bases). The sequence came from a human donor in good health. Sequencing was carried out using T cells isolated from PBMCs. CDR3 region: CSVKKQENGYTF. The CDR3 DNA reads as TGCAGCGTGAAGAAACAGGAAAATGGCTACACCTTC.